These 25 T cell receptor beta chains share one sample of origin, sequenced in a study of CD8+CD57+ T cells in acquired aplastic anemia (dated by TCRdb to the late 2010s). Instrument used: Illumina HiSeq 2000. Genomic DNA was used as template for profiling of TCR beta VDJ combinations and CDR3 sequences. The raw public reads went through TCRdb reprocessing: fastp at Q25, MiXCR clone calling, in-frame beta chains kept. Every entry covers one CDR3 protein and lists the most common genes and DNA from its rows. In all, the sample holds hundreds of thousands of distinct CDR3 sequences, and about two thirds of those were seen once. Less than 4% of the sample is held by the ten biggest clonotypes. Source material: sorted CD4+, CD8+, or CD8+CD57+ T cells (not recorded which) from PBMCs. Receptors were obtained from a human donor in good health, serving as a control.

This chain uses TRBV7-2 with TRBJ2-7, with TRBD2 matching over 8 bases. The J segment lost 2 bases and the V segment lost 5 bases, leaving 8 bases of the junction unmatched. This CDR3 is built from 15 residues. The germline gives CDR1 SGHTA, CDR2 FQGNSA. CDR3: CASSLASGLAYEQYF. The CDR3 nucleotides are TGTGCCAGCAGCCTCGCGTCGGGACTAGCCTACGAGCAGTACTTC.

In this sample, this clonotype turned up many times. The chain combines TRBV4-1 with TRBJ2-3, with TRBD2 matching over 8 bases. The CDR3 extends over 17 amino acids. J lost 4 bases, V lost 0 bases, and 9 bases had no gene match. Germline CDR1 and CDR2: MGHRA and YSYEKL. CDR3: CASSQDPRGAGADTQYF. In DNA form, the CDR3 reads TGCGCCAGCAGCCAAGATCCGCGGGGGGCCGGGGCAGATACGCAGTATTTT.

CDR3 coding DNA: TGTGCCAGCAGTACACGACAGGAACATAGCAATCAGCCCCAGCATTTT. As protein: CASSTRQEHSNQPQHF. The rearrangement links TRBV15 to TRBJ1-5; perhaps TRBD1 as D (6 bases). Germline V CDR1 and CDR2: LNHNV, YYDKDF (reference sequence). This CDR3 comprises 16 residues. Trimming cost V 10 bases and J 0 bases, with 19 bases left between them.

This clonotype was seen a handful of times. The rearrangement links TRBV20-1 to TRBJ1-6; 9 positions match TRBD1. Losses at the gene ends were 4 bases for V and 6 bases for J; bases not matched to a gene: 10. The CDR3 is 16 amino acids. Germline CDR1 and CDR2: DFQATT and SNEGSKA (reference sequence). Here the CDR3 reads CSANSPGQGTNSPLHF. In nucleotides, the CDR3 is TGCAGTGCTAACTCCCCGGGACAGGGTACTAATTCACCCCTCCACTTT.

The genes are TRBV24-1 and TRBJ2-5; the match to TRBD1 covers 7 bases. Germline V gene sequence: CDR1 KGHDR, CDR2 SFDVKD. The ends lost 7 bases at V and 1 base at J; junction bases unmatched: 2. The CDR3 is 13 amino acids. The CDR3 is CATSHRGQETQYF. The CDR3, as DNA: TGTGCCACCAGCCACAGGGGCCAAGAGACCCAGTACTTC.

This clonotype was recorded at least ten times. The rearrangement joins TRBV4-3 to TRBJ1-1; D remains unclear. Germline V gene data show CDR1 as LGHNA and CDR2 as YSLEER. The CDR3 is 15 amino acids. The V end lost 1 base, the J end lost 4 bases, and 13 bases lay between the germline ends. CDR3 sequence: CASSQGFRFGTEAFF. DNA of the CDR3: TGCGCCAGCAGCCAAGGTTTTCGGTTTGGCACTGAAGCTTTCTTT.

This chain connects TRBV20-1 to TRBJ2-5; possibly TRBD1 for D (5 bases). Germline V lookup: CDR1 DFQATT, CDR2 SNEGSKA (reference sequence). V was pared by 5 bases and J by 7 bases, with 17 bases between. The CDR3 is 13 amino acids. Here the CDR3 DNA reads TGCAGTGCTCCCAACCCGACAGCCCGGACCCAGTACTTC. It translates to CSAPNPTARTQYF.

With regard to this clonotype: It may be a read error: a sequence one base away is much more abundant. CDR3 nucleotide sequence: TGTGCCAGCAGTGAAGAGGGGGGGCGAAACAATGTGCAGTTCTTC. This sequence encodes CASSEEGGRNNVQFF. This chain joins TRBV6-4 and TRBJ2-1; D is perhaps TRBD2 (7 bases). Germline V gives CDR1 MRHNA, CDR2 SNTAGT. CDR3 size: 15 residues.

Only one count was recorded for this clonotype. Sequence at one end of the junction differs from germline and may be a read error. The V gene is TRBV7-2, the J gene TRBJ1-1; D is unclear. The CDR3 has 13 amino acids. Germline V CDR1 and CDR2: SGHTA, FQGNSA. The CDR3 DNA reads TGCGCCAGCGCCGCAGGACCAGATAATTCGGCTTTCTTT. Translated: CASAAGPDNSAFF.

A word on this clonotype: No DNA is shown, since the ends of the CDR3 on it are uncertain; the CDR3 is the one TCRdb lists. This chain links TRBV9 with TRBJ2-7. CDR1 SGDLS and CDR2 YYNGEE come from the germline V gene. The CDR3 adds up to 13 amino acids, both ends counted. The CDR3 reads CASSVEQETQYFV.

The chain is built from TRBV11-1 and TRBJ2-6; D not certain. Germline V CDR1 and CDR2: SGHAT, FQDESV (reference sequence). This CDR3 has 17 amino acids. V was trimmed by 1 base and J by 3 bases, leaving 13 bases between them. In DNA, the CDR3 is TGTGCCAGCAGCTTAGGAGGAGTCTACGGTGGGGCCAACGTCCTGACTTTC. Its protein product is CASSLGGVYGGANVLTF.

This clonotype was picked up a small number of times. The rearrangement uses TRBV6-2 or TRBV6-3 and TRBJ1-2; no reliable D call. CDR1 MNHEY and CDR2 SVGEGT come from the germline V gene. The CDR3 is 16 amino acids. Trimming removed 1 base at V and 5 bases at J, with 17 bases between. The chain's CDR3 is CASSYYFGEVGYGYTF. The CDR3 nucleotides read TGTGCCAGCAGTTACTACTTCGGGGAAGTGGGGTATGGCTACACCTTC.

The genes are TRBV9 and TRBJ1-6; 7 nucleotides line up with TRBD1. V was clipped by 4 bases and J by 7 bases; unmatched bases: 8. The CDR3 runs to 15 residues. Looked up from germline, CDR1 is SGDLS and CDR2 is YYNGEE. The CDR3 DNA reads as TGTGCCAGCAGCCCGAGACAGGGTATGAATTCACCCCTCCACTTT. Amino acid sequence: CASSPRQGMNSPLHF. Filled out from reference TRBV9 and TRBJ1-6, the complete variable domain reads DSGVTQTPKHLITATGQRVTLRCSPRSGDLSVYWYQQSLDQGLQFLIQYYNGEERAKGNILERFSAQQFPDLHSELNLSSLELGDSALYFCASSPRQGMNSPLHFGNGTRLTVT.

As regards this clonotype: This is likely a read error, given that the CDR3 carries no conserved phenylalanine or tryptophan at its end. It is unclear where the CDR3 begins or ends on the DNA, so no DNA is shown, and the CDR3 is as TCRdb lists it. The V call is TRBV2, the J call TRBJ1-6; the D call of TRBD1 is as the table states it, not checked on the DNA. Germline V gives CDR1 SNHLY, CDR2 FYNNEI. The CDR3 is 15 amino acids in total, end residues counted. The CDR3 spells CASKKGTDEPQHFDD.

This clonotype was picked up many times. The chain combines TRBV19 with TRBJ1-2; D not resolved. V lost 3 bases and J lost 2, with 7 bases in between. Germline V gene sequence: CDR1 LNHDA, CDR2 SQIVND (reference sequence). This CDR3 contains 13 residues. The CDR3 DNA reads TGTGCCAGTAGTATTGGAGGAAACTATGGCTACACCTTC. It is translated as CASSIGGNYGYTF.

In this sample, this clonotype turned up many times. V gene TRBV12-3 or TRBV12-4 combines with J gene TRBJ2-3; the D is unclear. V was trimmed by 9 bases and J by 4 bases, leaving 11 bases between them. The CDR3 is 12 residues long. CDR3 protein: CASSLVPDTQYF. DNA of the CDR3: TGTGCCAGTTCCCTCGTCCCAGATACGCAGTATTTT.

This chain uses TRBV7-3 with TRBJ2-7, with D perhaps matching TRBD2 (6 bases). This CDR3 has 16 amino acids. The V end was cut by 6 bases, the J end by 3 bases, with 21 bases between. In germline, CDR1 is SGHTA, CDR2 FQGTGA. The CDR3 loop is CASSYSASERVYEQYF. The CDR3 nucleotides are TGTGCCAGCAGTTACTCGGCGTCCGAGCGGGTCTACGAGCAGTACTTC.

V and J are TRBV4-3 and TRBJ1-2; D unclear. Germline lookup yields CDR1 LGHNA and CDR2 YSLEER. This CDR3 contains 13 residues. V lost 6 bases to trimming and J lost 0 bases, with 8 bases between them. The CDR3 sequence is CASSTGTNYGYTF. CDR3 sequence (DNA): TGCGCCAGCAGTACCGGGACTAACTATGGCTACACCTTC.

This chain links TRBV19 with TRBJ1-5; D is uncertain. The V and J ends lost 3 bases and 16 bases respectively, with 13 bases between them. The CDR3 length is 11 residues. Germline CDR1 and CDR2: LNHDA and SQIVND (reference sequence). The CDR3 coding sequence is TGTGCCAGTAGTATTGGTCCCTTCAGCCATTTT. Translated: CASSIGPFSHF.

The chain joins TRBV30 to TRBJ1-1; TRBD1 matches 7 bases. The V gene end was trimmed by 0 bases and the J gene end by 0 bases; junction bases not matched to a gene: 1. This CDR3 region has 14 residues. Per the germline V gene, CDR1 is GTSNPN and CDR2 is SVGIG (reference sequence). The CDR3 DNA sequence: TGTGCCTGGAGTGTCGACAGGGTGAACACTGAAGCTTTCTTT. Its translation is CAWSVDRVNTEAFF.

Details on this clonotype: The CDR3 does not end in the conserved phenylalanine or tryptophan, so this is likely a read error. This sequence joins TRBV20-1 and TRBJ2-7; 7 positions agree with TRBD1. The germline V gene encodes CDR1 DFQATT and CDR2 SNEGSKA (reference sequence). The CDR3 loop spans 14 amino acids. Germline trimming cut 2 bases from V and 5 bases from J; bases unmatched to any gene: 9. The CDR3 nucleotides read TGCAGTGCTAGACCGCTACAGGGGCCCAACGAGCAGTACCTC. Protein: CSARPLQGPNEQYL.

This sequence joins TRBV4-3 and TRBJ1-6; D not resolved. Germline CDR1 is LGHNA and CDR2 is YSLEER. The CDR3 sequence is 14 residues long. Trimming took off 5 bases at V and 8 bases at J, with 13 bases between the two ends. The CDR3 here is CASSLVPGDSPLHF. DNA for the CDR3: TGCGCCAGCAGCTTGGTTCCCGGGGATTCACCCCTCCACTTT.

This chain joins TRBV11-2 and TRBJ1-5; D is possibly TRBD1 (5 bases). The length of the CDR3 is 17 residues. V lost 5 bases, J lost 1 base, and 18 bases lay in between. Looked up from germline, CDR1 is SGHAT and CDR2 is FQNNGV. The CDR3 bases are TGTGCCAGCAGCCAGAATTCCGGGGGTCGGAGCAATCAGCCCCAGCATTTT. It specifies CASSQNSGGRSNQPQHF.

J is TRBJ2-7 and V is TRBV20-1; no clear D. Per the germline V gene, CDR1 is DFQATT and CDR2 is SNEGSKA (reference sequence). The CDR3 is 13 amino acids. V was pared by 5 bases and J by 6 bases, with 17 bases between. DNA of the CDR3: TGCAGTGCTCCGACTGGGGTAGCCTCCGAGCAGTACTTC. Encoded protein: CSAPTGVASEQYF.

The chain employs TRBV2 and TRBJ2-7; TRBD2 matches 9 bases. This CDR3 comprises 14 residues. Germline V gives CDR1 SNHLY, CDR2 FYNNEI. Germline trimming cut 5 bases from V and 6 bases from J; bases unmatched to any gene: 8. The CDR3 region has the DNA TGTGCCAGCAGTTTGGGGACTAGCACCGTCGAGCAGTACTTC. As protein: CASSLGTSTVEQYF.